The sequence of this T cell receptor beta chain was determined in a study of T cell responses to AZD1222 COVID-19 vaccine. Study context: Combined were second doses at about 4 or about 12 weeks.

Sequencing was performed with immunoSEQ multiplex PCR; in TCRdb, only in-frame clones are kept and a portion is missing. The sample shows tens of thousands of clones, 75% to 85% of them seen only once. Trimming pared 0 bases from V and 6 bases from J, leaving 18 bases between. CDR1 is MGHRA and CDR2 is YSYEKL in the germline V gene. This CDR3 contains 16 residues. Whole-study results and caveats: An increase in Spike-specific TCR breadth and depth was observed after two AZD1222 doses. Most donors were white British and more were female, and clonal diversity was possibly underestimated.

Comments on this clone: Antigen unknown.

The TCR sequence derives from an adult in good health. This chain uses TRBV4-1 with TRBJ2-7; D might be TRBD2 (7 bases). The sample was peripheral blood, taken on day 0 of AZD1222 vaccination. CDR3 DNA: TGCGCCAGCAGCCAAGAGGCCCTCGGGGGGCTGGGCGAGCAGTACTTC. Residues: CASSQEALGGLGEQYF.